The sequence of this T cell receptor beta chain was determined in a study of cytotoxic CD8 clonotypes in ibrutinib-treated CLL. Overall study findings and caveats: Public clonotypes were rare and shrank or held steady on treatment. Collection times varied between progressing and sustained-remission patients. Clonality showed a rise at ibrutinib response that reversed toward baseline at progression.

Frozen-stored PBMCs produced 1.5 to 2.5 micrograms of genomic DNA for TCR beta libraries. Sequencing was performed with immunoSEQ multiplex PCR; in TCRdb, only in-frame clones are kept and a portion is missing. The sample holds 25,000 to 30,000 clones, around 57% seen once. This CDR3 is built from 12 residues. Trimming pared 0 bases from V and 4 bases from J, leaving 4 bases between. Germline V CDR1 and CDR2: SGHAT, FQNNGV. As concerns this clone: Its cognate antigen is unknown.

The material was PBMCs, obtained before ibrutinib treatment. The sequence was obtained from a human donor with chronic lymphocytic leukemia. V gene TRBV11-2 combines with J gene TRBJ2-7; D ambiguous. The CDR3 DNA follows: TGTGCCAGCAGCTTAGATACTTACGAGCAGTACTTC. The encoded protein is CASSLDTYEQYF.